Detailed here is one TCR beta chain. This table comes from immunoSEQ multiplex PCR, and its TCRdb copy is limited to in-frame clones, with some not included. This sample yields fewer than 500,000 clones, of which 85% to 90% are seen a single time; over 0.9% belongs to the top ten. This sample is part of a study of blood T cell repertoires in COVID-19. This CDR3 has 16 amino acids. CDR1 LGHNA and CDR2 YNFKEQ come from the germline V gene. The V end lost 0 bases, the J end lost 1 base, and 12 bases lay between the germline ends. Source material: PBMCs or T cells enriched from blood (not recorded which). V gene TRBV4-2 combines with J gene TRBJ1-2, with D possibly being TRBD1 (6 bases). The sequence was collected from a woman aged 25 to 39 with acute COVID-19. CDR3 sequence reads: CASSQEGTNFNYGYTF. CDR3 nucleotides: TGTGCCAGCAGCCAAGAGGGGACAAATTTTAACTATGGCTACACCTTC.